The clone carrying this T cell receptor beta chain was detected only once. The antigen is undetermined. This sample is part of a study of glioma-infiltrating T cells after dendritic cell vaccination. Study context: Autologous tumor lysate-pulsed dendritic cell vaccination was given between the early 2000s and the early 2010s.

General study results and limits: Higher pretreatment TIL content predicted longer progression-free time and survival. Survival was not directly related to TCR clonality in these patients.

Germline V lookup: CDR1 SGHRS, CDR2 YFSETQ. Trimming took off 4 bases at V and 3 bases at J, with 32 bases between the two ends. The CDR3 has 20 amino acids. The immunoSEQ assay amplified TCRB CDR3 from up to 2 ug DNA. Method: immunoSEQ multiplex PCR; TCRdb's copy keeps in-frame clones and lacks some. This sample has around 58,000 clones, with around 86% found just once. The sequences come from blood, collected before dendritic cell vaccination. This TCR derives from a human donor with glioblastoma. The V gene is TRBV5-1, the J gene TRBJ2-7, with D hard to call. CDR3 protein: CASSPVGLDTMLRRIYEQYF. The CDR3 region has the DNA TGCGCCAGCAGCCCAGTAGGTCTCGACACGATGCTAAGACGGATCTACGAGCAGTACTTC.